Shown below are 14 T cell receptor beta chains from a single sample sequenced in a study of Ad26.COV2.S vaccination and SARS-CoV-2 variants. The treatment here: about 20 received Ad26.COV2.S at low or high dose, single or two shots; 5 received placebo; per-sample allocation not given. On day 63 after the first injection, vaccine and placebo recipients gave samples. Assay used: immunoSEQ multiplex PCR; TCRdb lists only in-frame clones, some missing. Of a few hundred thousand clones listed, about 89% are singletons. Here the sequenced sample was peripheral blood, taken in a trial of Ad26.COV2.S vaccine versus placebo. These receptors were obtained from a person between 18 and 65 years old who received the Ad26.COV2.S COVID-19 vaccine or a placebo.

The chain links TRBV18 to TRBJ2-3; possible D gene TRBD1, 6 bases. Germline assignment: CDR1 KGHSH and CDR2 LQKENI. Trimming removed 4 bases at V and 4 bases at J, with 12 bases between. The CDR3 has 14 residues. CDR3 nucleotide sequence: TGTGCCAGCTCACTACAGGGCTGGTCAGATACGCAGTATTTT. It yields the protein CASSLQGWSDTQYF.

The CDR3 DNA sequence: TGTGCCAGCAGCTTTGGTCCTGAGGAGACCCAGTACTTC. This sequence encodes CASSFGPEETQYF. This chain links TRBV11-2 with TRBJ2-5; D is uncertain. Germline CDR1 reads SGHAT; CDR2 reads FQNNGV. The CDR3 extends over 13 amino acids. V gave up 3 bases and J gave up 5 bases, with 10 bases separating them.

The chain couples TRBV18 to TRBJ2-3; the D is unclear. Per germline, CDR1 KGHSH and CDR2 LQKENI. Trimming cost V 3 bases and J 3 bases, with 16 bases left between them. CDR3 length: 16 residues. CDR3 amino acids: CASSPSPRILTDTQYF. The DNA for the CDR3 is TGTGCCAGCTCACCGAGTCCCCGGATACTGACAGATACGCAGTATTTT.

V is TRBV28 and J is TRBJ1-1; D call uncertain. V lost 8 bases and J 4 bases, leaving 11 bases between the germline ends. The germline V gene encodes CDR1 MDHEN and CDR2 SYDVKM. This CDR3 has 12 residues. For the CDR3, the DNA is TGTGCCAGCCGTCGTCCAAGCACTGAAGCTTTCTTT. Residues: CASRRPSTEAFF.

The chain combines TRBV7-9 with TRBJ2-1; D tentatively fits TRBD1 or TRBD2 (6 bases each). The length of the CDR3 is 16 residues. V was trimmed by 7 bases and J by 2 bases, leaving 18 bases between them. Per germline, CDR1 SEHNR and CDR2 FQNEAQ (reference sequence). The CDR3: CASTQPGASPYNEQFF. The CDR3 DNA sequence: TGTGCCAGCACCCAGCCGGGGGCTAGCCCCTACAATGAGCAGTTCTTC.

This sequence joins TRBV30 and TRBJ1-5; the match to TRBD1 covers 7 bases. Per the germline V gene, CDR1 is GTSNPN and CDR2 is SVGIG (reference sequence). The CDR3 contains 14 residues. The trim removed 2 bases at V and 6 bases at J, leaving 7 bases unmatched. CDR3 amino acids: CAWSQGGVSQPQHF. The CDR3 DNA follows: TGTGCCTGGAGTCAGGGGGGGGTCAGTCAGCCCCAGCATTTT.

V gene TRBV30 combines with J gene TRBJ2-3; 7 bases map to TRBD2. V was clipped by 0 bases and J by 5 bases; unmatched bases: 5. The CDR3 contains 14 residues. CDR1 is GTSNPN, CDR2 SVGIG, per germline (reference sequence). The CDR3 DNA sequence: TGTGCCTGGAGTGTGGGGAGGGCAGAAGATACGCAGTATTTT. Residues: CAWSVGRAEDTQYF. The complete variable domain, with remaining parts taken from reference TRBV30 and TRBJ2-3, reads SQTIHQWPATLVQPVGSPLSLECTVEGTSNPNLYWYRQAAGRGLQLLFYSVGIGQISSEVPQNLSASRPQDRQFILSSKKLLLSDSGFYLCAWSVGRAEDTQYFGPGTRLTVL.

This clone was seen a single time. The genes are TRBV18 and TRBJ1-2; the match to TRBD1 covers 7 bases. The trim removed 3 bases at V and 2 bases at J, leaving 15 bases unmatched. From germline, CDR1 is KGHSH and CDR2 LQKENI. The CDR3 covers 18 residues. The chain's CDR3 is CASSPGSAGGWSNYGYTF. CDR3 coding DNA: TGTGCCAGCTCACCTGGATCGGCAGGGGGTTGGTCGAACTATGGCTACACCTTC.

The chain links TRBV4-2 to TRBJ2-2; D gene ambiguous. CDR3 length equals 14 residues. Germline V gives CDR1 LGHNA, CDR2 YNFKEQ. With 1 base removed from V and 1 base from J, the gap between germline ends came to 4 bases. This CDR3 reads CASSQAGNTGELFF. The CDR3 DNA is TGTGCCAGCAGCCAAGCCGGGAACACCGGGGAGCTGTTTTTT.

The gene calls are TRBV6-5 and TRBJ2-3; D may be TRBD1 (5 bases). The CDR3 spans 15 residues. Looked up from germline, CDR1 is MNHEY and CDR2 is SVGAGI. The V end lost 6 bases, the J end lost 0 bases, and 13 bases lay between the germline ends. The CDR3 reads CASSDQGASTDTQYF. CDR3 bases: TGTGCCAGCAGCGATCAGGGCGCAAGCACAGATACGCAGTATTTT.

This clone was seen only once. The rearrangement links TRBV2 to TRBJ2-7; tentative D call: TRBD1 (5 bases). CDR3 length: 15 residues. Trimming removed 2 bases at V and 2 bases at J, with 13 bases between. The V gene's germline CDR1 is SNHLY and CDR2 FYNNEI. The DNA for the CDR3 is TGTGCCAGCAGTGAACGTGATGGCAGGGCCTACGAGCAGTACTTC. Protein sequence: CASSERDGRAYEQYF.

The CDR3 nucleotides are TGTGCCAGCAGCTTGGGTAGTAAGGAGACCCAGTACTTC. The encoded protein is CASSLGSKETQYF. The V and J genes are TRBV13 and TRBJ2-5; the D is unclear. This CDR3 is built from 13 residues. In germline, CDR1 is PRHDT, CDR2 FYEKMQ (reference sequence). The ends were cut back, 3 bases at V and 5 bases at J, with 10 bases in the middle.

The chain has TRBV11-3 and TRBJ2-3; TRBD2 matches 12 bases. Germline CDR1 SGHNT, CDR2 YENEEA. V trimming: 1 base; J trimming: 1 base; junction bases outside the gene matches: 9. The CDR3 runs to 19 residues. The CDR3 DNA sequence: TGTGCCAGCAGCTTAGGATTGAGACTAGCGGGAGATGGCACAGATACGCAGTATTTT. Residues: CASSLGLRLAGDGTDTQYF.

The V and J genes are TRBV6-5 and TRBJ1-1; D gene unclear. CDR1 and CDR2 from the germline V gene are MNHEY and SVGAGI. Trimming removed 7 bases at V and 1 base at J, with 13 bases between. The CDR3 sequence is 14 residues long. CDR3 region: CASILEGWNTEAFF. In nucleotides, the CDR3 is TGTGCCAGCATCCTGGAAGGGTGGAACACTGAAGCTTTCTTT.